The sequence of this T cell receptor beta chain was determined in a study of blood T cell repertoires in COVID-19. Study summary: Collection of acute and convalescent COVID-19 samples took place in the United States, Italy and Spain. PBMCs, B-cell-depleted T cells, or T cells were the source of the cDNA or gDNA that made up the material.

The protocol was immunoSEQ multiplex PCR, while the TCRdb copy is restricted to in-frame clones and leaves out a portion. Of 55,000 to 75,000 clones listed, roughly four fifths are singletons. The CDR3 has 12 amino acids. The V gene lost 1 base and the J gene lost 11 bases, with 11 bases spanning the gap. In germline, CDR1 is SEHNR, CDR2 FQNEAQ (reference sequence). The Seattle patients joined while their infection was active and were tracked longitudinally afterward. The TCR was taken from a man aged 80 or over with COVID-19, enrolled during active disease. The sequencing input was peripheral blood. This chain uses TRBV7-9 with TRBJ1-1, with D possibly TRBD1 on 5 matching bases. The DNA for the CDR3 is TGTGCCAGCAGCTTAGAGCTGGGGCACGCTTTCTTT. Translation: CASSLELGHAFF.